This T cell receptor (beta chain) came from a study of T cells in narcolepsy. Study findings and constraints: Autoreactive HCRT-specific and TRIB2-specific clonotypes were marked in same-patient CSF-versus-blood CD4+ comparisons.

Germline CDR1 is MGHDK and CDR2 is SYGVNS. The V and J ends lost 6 bases and 11 bases, in that order; junction bases with no gene match: 12. The CDR3 runs to 13 residues. This clone was counted a single time. The antigen is undetermined. Data came from immunoSEQ multiplex PCR; TCRdb stores just in-frame clones and leaves some out. The table records some 1,700 clones, over 20% of them present only once. V and J are TRBV25-1 and TRBJ1-1, with 7 bases lining up with TRBD1. The sequence derives from a human donor with narcolepsy. The sample comprised cultured CD4+ T cells from cerebrospinal fluid. CDR3 amino acids: CASSLNRGIDAFF. The CDR3 DNA is TGTGCCAGCAGCCTTAACAGGGGCATTGATGCTTTCTTT. The full variable domain, rest sourced from reference TRBV25-1 and TRBJ1-1, is EADIYQTPRYLVIGTGKKITLECSQTMGHDKMYWYQQDPGMELHLIHYSYGVNSTEKGDLSSESTVSRIRTEHFPLTLESARPSHTSQYLCASSLNRGIDAFFGQGTRLTVV.